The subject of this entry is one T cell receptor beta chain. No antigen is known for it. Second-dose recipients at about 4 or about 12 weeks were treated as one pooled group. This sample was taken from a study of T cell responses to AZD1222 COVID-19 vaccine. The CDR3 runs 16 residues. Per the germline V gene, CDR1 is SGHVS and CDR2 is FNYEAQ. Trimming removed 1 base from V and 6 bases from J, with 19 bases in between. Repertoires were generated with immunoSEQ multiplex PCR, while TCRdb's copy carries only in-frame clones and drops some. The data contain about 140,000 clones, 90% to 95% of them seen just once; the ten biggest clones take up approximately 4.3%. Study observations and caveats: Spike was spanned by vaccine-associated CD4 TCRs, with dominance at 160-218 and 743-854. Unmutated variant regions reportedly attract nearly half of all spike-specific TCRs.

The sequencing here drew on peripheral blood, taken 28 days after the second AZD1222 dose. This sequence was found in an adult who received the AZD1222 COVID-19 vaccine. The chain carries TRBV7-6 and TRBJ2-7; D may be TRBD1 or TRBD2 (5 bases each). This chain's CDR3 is CASSLVPGRGGLEQYF. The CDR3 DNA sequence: TGTGCCAGCAGCTTAGTTCCGGGACGGGGCGGACTCGAGCAGTACTTC.